One and the same sample provided the 8 T cell receptor beta chains below, sequenced in a study of high-grade serous ovarian cancer treatment subgroups (dated by TCRdb to about 2021). The receptor library was made with the immunoSEQ multiplex PCR assay. Held by TCRdb, this immuneACCESS table contains in-frame sequences only and omits some clones. Under half of the omission traces to an unresolved V gene where checked; the cause of the rest is unknown. The sample table records under 30,000 clones; around 84% of these occur just once. 2% to 2.5% of the sample goes to the ten largest clones. Tumor samples were obtained before definitive surgery or chemotherapy. Sequencing was done on a sample of tumor tissue. These TCRs come from a human donor with high-grade serous ovarian cancer.

The genes are TRBV18 and TRBJ2-1, with unresolved D. Per germline, CDR1 KGHSH and CDR2 LQKENI. This CDR3 is built from 12 residues. V lost 3 bases and J lost 7, with 7 bases in between. The CDR3 loop is CASSPSLNEQFF. The CDR3 DNA sequence: TGTGCCAGCTCACCGAGCTTAAATGAGCAGTTCTTC.

The chain is built from TRBV25-1 and TRBJ2-7, with 8 nucleotides matching TRBD2. J lost 2 bases, V lost 6 bases, and 6 bases had no gene match. Germline-derived CDR1 and CDR2 are MGHDK and SYGVNS. The CDR3 covers 14 residues. CDR3 loop: CASRKTGGAYEQYF. The CDR3 DNA reads TGTGCCAGCAGGAAGACGGGGGGGGCCTACGAGCAGTACTTC.

This clone has only one observation. The chain has TRBV25-1 and TRBJ2-5; D remains ambiguous. From germline, CDR1 is MGHDK and CDR2 SYGVNS. The CDR3 has 12 residues. V gave up 1 base and J gave up 5 bases, with 5 bases separating them. CDR3 in amino acids: CASSELTETQYF. In DNA form, the CDR3 reads TGTGCCAGCAGTGAATTAACGGAGACCCAGTACTTC.

The chain employs TRBV18 and TRBJ2-1; D remains unclear. This CDR3 has 13 amino acids. Germline CDR1 KGHSH, CDR2 LQKENI. V was shortened by 5 bases and J by 3 bases, with 8 bases between the two germline ends. CDR3 in DNA: TGTGCCAGCTCATCCGGAAACTACAATGAGCAGTTCTTC. Protein product: CASSSGNYNEQFF.

The rearrangement uses TRBV13 and TRBJ2-6; 8 nucleotides agree with TRBD1. Trimming at V came to 6 bases and at J to 0 bases, leaving 10 bases not matched to a gene. Per the germline V gene, CDR1 is PRHDT and CDR2 is FYEKMQ (reference sequence). This CDR3 spans 18 amino acids. The DNA of the CDR3 is TGTGCCAGCAGGTTAAACAGGACAGGGATCTCTGGGGCCAACGTCCTGACTTTC. Translating it yields CASRLNRTGISGANVLTF.

This chain uses TRBV9 with TRBJ1-2; no clear D. This CDR3 contains 14 residues. Trimming removed 4 bases from V and 3 bases from J, with 13 bases in between. Germline loops: CDR1 SGDLS, CDR2 YYNGEE. The CDR3 DNA is TGTGCCAGCAGCCCGACCAGAGTTGACTATGGCTACACCTTC. Protein: CASSPTRVDYGYTF.

The chain has TRBV5-1 and TRBJ2-1; 11 positions agree with TRBD2. With V trimmed by 4 bases and J by 9 bases, 21 bases remained unmatched. This CDR3 has 19 amino acids. From germline, CDR1 is SGHRS and CDR2 YFSETQ. DNA of the CDR3: TGCGCCAGCAGCCGTAGGCCTAACACCACTAGCGGGAGAGTCGGTGAGCAGTTCTTC. This gives the protein CASSRRPNTTSGRVGEQFF.

This chain links TRBV6-5 with TRBJ2-7; 7 bases fit TRBD1. The germline CDR1 and CDR2 sequences are MNHEY and SVGAGI. J lost 5 bases, V lost 4 bases, and 5 bases had no gene match. The CDR3 covers 13 residues. CDR3 loop: CASSFNRGHEQYF. The CDR3 bases are TGTGCCAGCAGTTTCAACAGGGGCCACGAGCAGTACTTC.